Below are 16 T cell receptor beta chains sequenced from a single sample in a study of graft-versus-host responses after intestinal transplantation. The table came from immunoSEQ multiplex PCR; TCRdb's copy has only in-frame clones and leaves some out. The table has 85,000 to 130,000 clones, 87% seen once; the top ten hold over 0.8%. The antigens these receptors bind are not known. Sequenced here: unstimulated CD4+ T cells sorted from spleen or lymph node cells, sampled before intestinal transplant. All receptors come from a human donor who received an intestinal transplant.

The chain has TRBV18 and TRBJ1-3; the D is unclear. The germline V gene encodes CDR1 KGHSH and CDR2 LQKENI. This CDR3 has 15 amino acids. The V end was cut by 6 bases, the J end by 0 bases, with 12 bases between. CDR3 amino acids: CASSFSRSSGNTIYF. The CDR3 nucleotides read TGTGCCAGCTCGTTCTCCAGGAGCTCTGGAAACACCATATATTTT.

This clone was detected once. The rearrangement links TRBV7-9 to TRBJ1-3; D remains unclear. The germline CDR1 and CDR2 sequences are SEHNR and FQNEAQ (reference sequence). V lost 5 bases to trimming and J lost 0 bases, with 11 bases between them. The CDR3 runs to 15 residues. The CDR3 is CASSAPGFSGNTIYF. The CDR3 DNA sequence: TGTGCCAGCAGCGCGCCGGGTTTCTCTGGAAACACCATATATTTT. The full variable domain, completed using reference TRBV7-9 and TRBJ1-3, is DTGVSQNPRHKITKRGQNVTFRCDPISEHNRLYWYRQTLGQGPEFLTYFQNEAQLEKSRLLSDRFSAERPKGSFSTLEIQRTEQGDSAMYLCASSAPGFSGNTIYFGEGSWLTVV.

The CDR3 sequence: CASSLKGNQPQHF. Here the CDR3 DNA reads TGTGCCAGCAGCTTAAAGGGGAATCAGCCCCAGCATTTT. V usage is TRBV13 and J usage is TRBJ1-5; perhaps TRBD1 as D (5 bases). CDR1 PRHDT and CDR2 FYEKMQ come from the germline V gene (reference sequence). This CDR3 comprises 13 residues. V lost 2 bases, J lost 4 bases, and 6 bases lay in between.

This clone turned up a few times. The J gene is TRBJ1-4, the V gene TRBV6-1; no firm D call. V dropped 7 bases and J dropped 10 bases, with 16 bases sitting between them. Germline V gives CDR1 MNHNS, CDR2 SASEGT. The CDR3 is made up of 13 amino acids. The DNA for the CDR3 is TGTGCCAGCAATCGATTAAGCTCCGGAAAACTGTTTTTT. Translated, it gives CASNRLSSGKLFF.

The chain carries TRBV27 and TRBJ1-4; perhaps TRBD1 as D (6 bases). Trimming pared 4 bases from V and 4 bases from J, leaving 16 bases between. This CDR3 contains 16 residues. CDR1 MNHEY and CDR2 SMNVEV come from the germline V gene (reference sequence). Here the CDR3 DNA reads TGTGCCAGCAGTTCTTCCGGGACACCTTATAATGAAAAACTGTTTTTT. Translated: CASSSSGTPYNEKLFF.

The chain employs TRBV6-1 and TRBJ2-1; D perhaps matches TRBD1 (6 bases). Trimming cost V 4 bases and J 2 bases, with 9 bases left between them. Per germline, CDR1 MNHNS and CDR2 SASEGT. There are 14 residues in the CDR3. Here the CDR3 DNA reads TGTGCCAGCAGTGTAAACAGGGCCTACAATGAGCAGTTCTTC. Translation: CASSVNRAYNEQFF.

This chain connects TRBV6-1 to TRBJ2-5; tentatively, D is TRBD2 (5 bases). CDR1 is MNHNS and CDR2 is SASEGT in the germline V gene. The CDR3 is 13 residues long. V gave up 4 bases and J gave up 2 bases, with 8 bases separating them. In DNA form, the CDR3 reads TGTGCCAGCAGTGCTCGGGAACAAGAGACCCAGTACTTC. This sequence encodes CASSAREQETQYF.

The chain joins TRBV28 to TRBJ1-2; D is possibly TRBD1 (6 bases). Germline V lookup: CDR1 MDHEN, CDR2 SYDVKM. The CDR3 runs to 15 residues. The V and J ends lost 4 bases and 5 bases respectively, with 17 bases between them. The CDR3 is CASSSGGAGTYGYTF. The CDR3 coding sequence is TGTGCCAGCAGTTCGGGGGGGGCAGGGACATATGGCTACACCTTC.

V gene TRBV5-5 combines with J gene TRBJ1-6; D may be TRBD1 (6 bases). V dropped 1 base and J dropped 5 bases, with 16 bases sitting between them. This CDR3 is 17 amino acids long. CDR1 is SGHKS and CDR2 is YYEKEE in the germline V gene (reference sequence). The CDR3 sequence is CASSLRAREGDNSPLHF. The CDR3 DNA follows: TGTGCCAGCAGCTTGCGGGCTAGGGAGGGGGATAATTCACCCCTCCACTTT.

The count of this clone is one. The chain uses TRBV5-1 and TRBJ2-7; 9 nucleotides match TRBD2. The V gene end was trimmed by 3 bases and the J gene end by 7 bases; junction bases not matched to a gene: 5. This CDR3 is built from 13 residues. CDR1 is SGHRS and CDR2 is YFSETQ in the germline V gene. CDR3 residues: CASSSGLAVEQYF. The DNA for the CDR3 is TGCGCCAGCAGCTCGGGACTAGCTGTTGAGCAGTACTTC.

As concerns this clone: Germline and junction disagree at one end, which may indicate a read error. This chain connects TRBV2 to TRBJ1-3; D might be TRBD1 (5 bases). CDR1 SNHLY and CDR2 FYNNEI come from the germline V gene. The CDR3 consists of 16 residues. CDR3 sequence: CASGEGRRVSGNTIYF. CDR3 DNA: TGTGCCAGCGGTGAGGGGCGGAGAGTCTCTGGAAACACCATATATTTT.

This sequence joins TRBV21-1 and TRBJ2-4; the table assigns TRBD2, which was not confirmed against the DNA. TRBV21-1 is listed as a pseudogene. This CDR3 comprises 17 residues. CDR3 bases: TGTGCCAGCAGCAAACGGACTAGCGGAGTAGCCAAAAACATTCAGTACTTC. Translation gives CASSKRTSGVAKNIQYF.

This clone was detected only a few times. The chain uses TRBV15 and TRBJ2-2, with 7 bases that match TRBD2. The trim removed 3 bases at V and 1 base at J, leaving 2 bases unmatched. Germline CDR1 is LNHNV and CDR2 is YYDKDF (reference sequence). CDR3 length: 15 amino acids. The CDR3 here is CATSRKRGNTGELFF. The DNA of the CDR3 is TGTGCCACCAGCAGGAAGCGGGGGAACACCGGGGAGCTGTTTTTT.

In DNA form, the CDR3 reads TGTGCCAGCACCCTAATTTTCGGGGATAACTATGGCTACACCTTC. Translated: CASTLIFGDNYGYTF. This chain links TRBV6-5 with TRBJ1-2, with D unclear. Germline loops: CDR1 MNHEY, CDR2 SVGAGI. V lost 7 bases and J 1 base, leaving 16 bases between the germline ends. CDR3 length: 15 residues.

The J gene is TRBJ1-4, the V gene TRBV7-6; perhaps TRBD1 as D (6 bases). Trimming removed 2 bases from V and 7 bases from J, with 32 bases in between. CDR1 is SGHVS, CDR2 FNYEAQ, per germline. This CDR3 is 21 amino acids long. The CDR3 here is CASSLRPPRTANTGLAEKLFF. CDR3 in DNA: TGTGCCAGCAGCTTAAGGCCCCCAAGGACGGCTAATACAGGGTTGGCTGAAAAACTGTTTTTT.

The chain links TRBV6-1 to TRBJ2-1; 9 bases align to TRBD1. V was clipped by 3 bases and J by 4 bases; unmatched bases: 4. The CDR3 runs to 15 residues. Germline V gene sequence: CDR1 MNHNS, CDR2 SASEGT. CDR3 coding DNA: TGTGCCAGCAGTGACCGGGACAGGGTTTACAATGAGCAGTTCTTC. As protein: CASSDRDRVYNEQFF.